This paragraph reports one T cell receptor (beta chain). The read is 3 residues too short to cover the CDR3 end, so that end is filled in from the germline J gene. TCR beta CDR3 amplified by multiplex PCR from approximately 1,200 ng genomic DNA. TCRdb's copy holds only in-frame clones and misses some; the assay was immunoSEQ multiplex PCR. This sample's table reports 40,000 to 60,000 clones. These data come from a study of T cells in women clearing cervical HPV infection. Germline V lookup: CDR1 SNHLY, CDR2 FYNNEI. The CDR3 covers 14 residues. Material for sequencing was blood buffy coat. V and J are TRBV2 and TRBJ2-2; the match to TRBD1 covers 7 bases. The TCR was taken from a woman aged 18 to 75 with a cervical HPV16 infection that either progressed to CIN3+ or cleared (not recorded which). CDR3 sequence reads: CASSASRGSEKLFF. The sequenced part of the CDR3 DNA is TGTGCCAGCAGCGCAAGCAGGGGGTCAGAGAAG.